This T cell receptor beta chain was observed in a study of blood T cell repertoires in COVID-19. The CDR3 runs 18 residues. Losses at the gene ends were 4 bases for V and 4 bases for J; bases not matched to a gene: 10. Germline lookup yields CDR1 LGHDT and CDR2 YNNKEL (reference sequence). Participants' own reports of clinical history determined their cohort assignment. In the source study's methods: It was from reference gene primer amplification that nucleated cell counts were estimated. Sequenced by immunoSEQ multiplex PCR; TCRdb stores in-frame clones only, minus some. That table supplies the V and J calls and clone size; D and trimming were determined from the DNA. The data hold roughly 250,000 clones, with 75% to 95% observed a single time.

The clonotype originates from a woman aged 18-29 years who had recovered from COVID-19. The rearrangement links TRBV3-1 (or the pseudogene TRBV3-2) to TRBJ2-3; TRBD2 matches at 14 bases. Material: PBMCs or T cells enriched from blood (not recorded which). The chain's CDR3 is CASSLAPWTSGGSDTQYF. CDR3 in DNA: TGTGCCAGCAGCCTCGCACCCTGGACTAGCGGGGGGTCAGATACGCAGTATTTT.